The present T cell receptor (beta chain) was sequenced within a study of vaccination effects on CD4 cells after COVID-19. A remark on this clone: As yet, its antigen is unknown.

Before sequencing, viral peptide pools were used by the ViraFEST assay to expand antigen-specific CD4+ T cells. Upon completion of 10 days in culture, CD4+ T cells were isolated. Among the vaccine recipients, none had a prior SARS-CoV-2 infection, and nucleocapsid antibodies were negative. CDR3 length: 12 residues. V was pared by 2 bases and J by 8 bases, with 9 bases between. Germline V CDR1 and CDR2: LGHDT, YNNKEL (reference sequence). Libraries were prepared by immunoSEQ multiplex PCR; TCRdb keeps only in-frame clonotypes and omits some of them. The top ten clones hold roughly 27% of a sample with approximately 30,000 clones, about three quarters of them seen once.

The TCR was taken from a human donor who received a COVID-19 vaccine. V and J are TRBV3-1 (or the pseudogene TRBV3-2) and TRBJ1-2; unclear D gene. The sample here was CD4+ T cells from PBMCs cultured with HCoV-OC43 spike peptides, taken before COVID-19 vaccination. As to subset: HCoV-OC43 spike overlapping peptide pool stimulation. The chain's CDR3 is CASSQKGLGYTF. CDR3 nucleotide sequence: TGTGCCAGCAGCCAAAAAGGGTTGGGCTACACCTTC.